This T cell receptor beta chain appears in the sequencing data of a study of T cells of healthy individuals. TCRdb re-analysed the 5' RACE reads in MiXCR, keeping a single row per CDR3 protein. The sample holds 100,000 or so distinct CDR3 sequences; about 16% are singletons and the top ten take approximately 5.7%. This CDR3 spans 15 amino acids. V was trimmed by 1 base and J by 8 bases, leaving 15 bases between them. Germline V gives CDR1 SGHTA, CDR2 FQGNSA. This clonotype was detected once. The chain links TRBV7-2 to TRBJ2-1; D tentatively fits TRBD1 or TRBD2 (6 bases each). The source of this sequence is a human donor in good health. This CDR3 reads CASSLGGGPAYEQFF. CDR3 nucleotides: TGTGCCAGCAGCTTAGGTGGGGGGCCGGCCTATGAGCAGTTCTTC. The complete variable domain, with remaining parts taken from reference TRBV7-2 and TRBJ2-1, reads GAGVSQSPSNKVTEKGKDVELRCDPISGHTALYWYRQSLGQGLEFLIYFQGNSAPDKSGLPSDRFSAERTGGSVSTLTIQRTQQEDSAVYLCASSLGGGPAYEQFFGPGTRLTVL.